The 18 T cell receptor beta chains reported below all come from one sample, sequenced in a study of CXCR3-negative and CXCR3-positive naive CD8 T cells. The TRB libraries of cDNA were built by UMI-labeled 5' RACE. Each CDR3 protein gets one entry in TCRdb, which reprocessed the 5' RACE reads and gives no DNA. This table lists tens of thousands of distinct CDR3 sequences. Material: naive CXCR3- CD8+ T cells from blood. As to subset: CD45RO-CCR7+CD27+CD95- naive CD8+ T cells lacking CXCR3 (TNR3-). Source of these receptors: a human donor in good health. Some clones in this sample may be carry-over from other donors' samples.

The chain recombines TRBV12-3 or TRBV12-4 with TRBJ2-1. The CDR3 is made up of 11 amino acids. The CDR3 reads CASSFSRSQFF.

The chain is built from TRBV3-1 and TRBJ2-7; TCRdb names TRBD1, which stays unverified in the absence of DNA. The germline V gene encodes CDR1 LGHDT and CDR2 YNNKEL (reference sequence). This CDR3 is 15 amino acids long. CDR3 in amino acids: CASSQGIGALYEQYF.

The V call is TRBV3-1, the J call TRBJ2-7; TCRdb selects TRBD1, and the lack of DNA leaves this call unchecked. The CDR3 consists of 17 residues. Germline V gene sequence: CDR1 LGHDT, CDR2 YNNKEL (reference sequence). CDR3 sequence reads: CASSPRAAGAGRNEQYF.

V usage is TRBV21-1 and J usage is TRBJ2-1; the TCRdb D gene call, TRBD2, has no DNA to confirm it. TRBV21-1 is assigned pseudogene status. The CDR3 is made up of 17 amino acids. The CDR3: CASSKTSGRGSYNEQFF.

This chain connects TRBV5-4 to TRBJ2-3; TCRdb's assignment of TRBD2 cannot be checked, as there is no DNA. CDR3 length: 15 amino acids. The germline CDR1 and CDR2 sequences are SGHNT and YYREEE (reference sequence). CDR3 protein: CASSSGLENTDTQYF.

The rearrangement joins TRBV6-6 to TRBJ2-4; there is no DNA to check the TCRdb D call of TRBD1. Germline assignment: CDR1 MNHNY and CDR2 SVGAGI (reference sequence). The CDR3 runs 17 residues. The CDR3 sequence: CASSDGVGPLAKNIQYF.

The rearrangement uses TRBV29-1 and TRBJ1-1; the TCRdb D gene call, TRBD1, has no DNA to confirm it. Germline lookup yields CDR1 SQVTM and CDR2 ANQGSEA. The CDR3 loop spans 13 amino acids. CDR3 in amino acids: CSVLTDMNTEAFF. Using reference TRBV29-1 and TRBJ1-1 for the parts outside the CDR3, the full variable domain is SAVISQKPSRDICQRGTSLTIQCQVDSQVTMMFWYRQQPGQSLTLIATANQGSEATYESGFVIDKFPISRPNLTFSTLTVSNMSPEDSSIYLCSVLTDMNTEAFFGQGTRLTVV.

V gene TRBV4-3 combines with J gene TRBJ2-2; with no DNA, the TCRdb D assignment of TRBD2 cannot be verified. Germline V CDR1 and CDR2: LGHNA, YSLEER. The CDR3 runs to 17 residues. CDR3 amino acids: CASSQDRGLAGTGELFF.

V gene TRBV7-2 combines with J gene TRBJ2-3; TCRdb names TRBD2, which stays unverified in the absence of DNA. CDR1 SGHTA and CDR2 FQGNSA come from the germline V gene. The CDR3 covers 16 residues. Here the CDR3 reads CASSLGLEGNADTQYF. The full variable domain, in which reference TRBV7-2 and TRBJ2-3 provide the parts outside the CDR3, is GAGVSQSPSNKVTEKGKDVELRCDPISGHTALYWYRQSLGQGLEFLIYFQGNSAPDKSGLPSDRFSAERTGGSVSTLTIQRTQQEDSAVYLCASSLGLEGNADTQYFGPGTRLTVL.

The chain has TRBV28 and TRBJ2-2; TCRdb names TRBD2, which stays unverified in the absence of DNA. Per the germline V gene, CDR1 is MDHEN and CDR2 is SYDVKM. This CDR3 has 17 residues. CDR3 loop: CASSLRGPSYGPGELFF.

The chain is built from TRBV7-9 and TRBJ1-6; the D call of TRBD1 rests on TCRdb alone, since no DNA is present to check it. The CDR3 has 14 amino acids. The germline CDR1 and CDR2 sequences are SEHNR and FQNEAQ (reference sequence). This CDR3 is CATTPGSYNSPLHF.

The chain has TRBV5-1 and TRBJ2-5. CDR1 is SGHRS and CDR2 is YFSETQ in the germline V gene. CDR3 size: 17 residues. The CDR3 loop reads CASSLVPSLEVQETQYF.

The chain employs TRBV12-3 or TRBV12-4 and TRBJ1-2; TCRdb returns TRBD1, unconfirmable since there is no DNA. CDR3 length: 16 residues. The CDR3 sequence: CASSLGNTGQRYGYTF.

CDR3 in amino acids: CSVRADGNTIYF. The genes are TRBV29-1 and TRBJ1-3. Germline CDR1 and CDR2: SQVTM and ANQGSEA. The CDR3 covers 12 residues. Together with reference TRBV29-1 and TRBJ1-3, the CDR3 gives the full variable domain: SAVISQKPSRDICQRGTSLTIQCQVDSQVTMMFWYRQQPGQSLTLIATANQGSEATYESGFVIDKFPISRPNLTFSTLTVSNMSPEDSSIYLCSVRADGNTIYFGEGSWLTVV.

The chain is built from TRBV29-1 and TRBJ1-1; TCRdb lists TRBD1, though no DNA is available to test this call. CDR3 size: 12 residues. From germline, CDR1 is SQVTM and CDR2 ANQGSEA. The CDR3: CSVVQGVSEAFF. Combining the CDR3 with reference TRBV29-1 and TRBJ1-1 gives the whole variable domain SAVISQKPSRDICQRGTSLTIQCQVDSQVTMMFWYRQQPGQSLTLIATANQGSEATYESGFVIDKFPISRPNLTFSTLTVSNMSPEDSSIYLCSVVQGVSEAFFGQGTRLTVV.

V and J are TRBV9 and TRBJ1-1; TCRdb gives TRBD1 as the D gene, but with no DNA this cannot be confirmed. This CDR3 spans 15 amino acids. Germline CDR1 is SGDLS and CDR2 is YYNGEE. CDR3: CASSVSTRGHTEAFF.

The chain employs TRBV2 and TRBJ2-1; absent DNA, TCRdb's TRBD2 call cannot be checked. Looked up from germline, CDR1 is SNHLY and CDR2 is FYNNEI. CDR3 length equals 13 residues. CDR3 protein: CASNEVGPDEQFF.

This chain joins TRBV5-1 and TRBJ2-7; TCRdb selects TRBD2, and the lack of DNA leaves this call unchecked. This CDR3 has 13 amino acids. From germline, CDR1 is SGHRS and CDR2 YFSETQ. This chain's CDR3 is CASSLTGRNEQYF. Full variable domain (remainder filled in from reference TRBV5-1 and TRBJ2-7): KAGVTQTPRYLIKTRGQQVTLSCSPISGHRSVSWYQQTPGQGLQFLFEYFSETQRNKGNFPGRFSGRQFSNSRSEMNVSTLELGDSALYLCASSLTGRNEQYFGPGTRLTVT.